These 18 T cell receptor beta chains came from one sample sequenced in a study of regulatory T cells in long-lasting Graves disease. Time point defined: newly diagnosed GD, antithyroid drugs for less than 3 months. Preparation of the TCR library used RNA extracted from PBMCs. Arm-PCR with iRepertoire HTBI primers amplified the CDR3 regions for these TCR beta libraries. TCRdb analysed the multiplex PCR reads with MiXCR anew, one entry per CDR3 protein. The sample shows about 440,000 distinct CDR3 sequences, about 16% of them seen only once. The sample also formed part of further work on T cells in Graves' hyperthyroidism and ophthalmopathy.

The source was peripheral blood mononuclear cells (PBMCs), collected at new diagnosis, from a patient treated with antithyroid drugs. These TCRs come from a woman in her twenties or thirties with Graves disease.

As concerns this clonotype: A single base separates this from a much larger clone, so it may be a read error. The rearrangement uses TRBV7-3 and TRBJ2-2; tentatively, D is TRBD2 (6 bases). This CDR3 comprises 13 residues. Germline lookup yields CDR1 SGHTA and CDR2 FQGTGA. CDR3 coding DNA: TGTGCCAGCAGCTTTGGCAACACCGGGGGGCTGTTTTTT. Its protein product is CASSFGNTGGLFF.

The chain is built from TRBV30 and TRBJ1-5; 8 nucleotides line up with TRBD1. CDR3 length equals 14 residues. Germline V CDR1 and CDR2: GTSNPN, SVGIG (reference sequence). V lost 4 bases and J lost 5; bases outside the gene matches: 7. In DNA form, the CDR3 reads TGTGCCTGGAACAAGGACAGGGAGGATCAGCCCCAGCATTTT. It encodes CAWNKDREDQPQHF. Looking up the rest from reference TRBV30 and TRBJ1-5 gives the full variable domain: SQTIHQWPATLVQPVGSPLSLECTVEGTSNPNLYWYRQAAGRGLQLLFYSVGIGQISSEVPQNLSASRPQDRQFILSSKKLLLSDSGFYLCAWNKDREDQPQHFGDGTRLSIL.

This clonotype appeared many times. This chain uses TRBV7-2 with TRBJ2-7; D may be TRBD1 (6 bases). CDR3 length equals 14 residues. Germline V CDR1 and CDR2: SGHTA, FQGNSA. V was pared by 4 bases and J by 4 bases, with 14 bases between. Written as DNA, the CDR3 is TGTGCCAGCAGCTCCACAGGGTTTGGATACGAGCAGTACTTC. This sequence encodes CASSSTGFGYEQYF.

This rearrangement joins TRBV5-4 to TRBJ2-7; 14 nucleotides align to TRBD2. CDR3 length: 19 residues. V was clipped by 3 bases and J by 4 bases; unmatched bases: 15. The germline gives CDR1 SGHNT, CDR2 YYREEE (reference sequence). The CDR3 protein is CASSSGELGLAGVLYEQYF. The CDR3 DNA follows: TGTGCCAGCAGCTCTGGCGAGCTGGGACTAGCGGGAGTTTTGTACGAGCAGTACTTC.

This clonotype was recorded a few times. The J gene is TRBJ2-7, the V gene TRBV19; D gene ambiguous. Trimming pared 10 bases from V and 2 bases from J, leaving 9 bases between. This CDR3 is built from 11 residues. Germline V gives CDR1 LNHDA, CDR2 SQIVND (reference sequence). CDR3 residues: CATAGAYEQYF. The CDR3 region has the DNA TGTGCCACCGCCGGAGCCTACGAGCAGTACTTC. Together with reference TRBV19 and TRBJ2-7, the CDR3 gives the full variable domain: DGGITQSPKYLFRKEGQNVTLSCEQNLNHDAMYWYRQDPGQGLRLIYYSQIVNDFQKGDIAEGYSVSREKKESFPLTVTSAQKNPTAFYLCATAGAYEQYFGPGTRLTVT.

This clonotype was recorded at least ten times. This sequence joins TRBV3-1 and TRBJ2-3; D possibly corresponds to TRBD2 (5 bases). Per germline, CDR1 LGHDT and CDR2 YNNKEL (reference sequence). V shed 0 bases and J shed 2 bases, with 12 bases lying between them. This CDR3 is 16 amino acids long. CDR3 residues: CASSQDQDLITDTQYF. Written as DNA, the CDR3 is TGTGCCAGCAGCCAAGATCAGGACTTGATCACAGATACGCAGTATTTT.

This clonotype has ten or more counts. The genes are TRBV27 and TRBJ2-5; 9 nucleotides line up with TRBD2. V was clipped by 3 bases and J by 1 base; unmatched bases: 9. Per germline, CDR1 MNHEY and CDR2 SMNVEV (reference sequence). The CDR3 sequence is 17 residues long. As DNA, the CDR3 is TGTGCCAGCAGTTTGTTAGCGGGAGTGGGCACCCAAGAGACCCAGTACTTC. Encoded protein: CASSLLAGVGTQETQYF.

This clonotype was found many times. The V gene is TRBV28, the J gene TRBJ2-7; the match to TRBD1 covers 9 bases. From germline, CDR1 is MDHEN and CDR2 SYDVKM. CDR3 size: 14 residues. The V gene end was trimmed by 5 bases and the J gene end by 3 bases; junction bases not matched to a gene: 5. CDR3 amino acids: CASSRTGDYYEQYF. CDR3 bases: TGTGCCAGCAGTAGGACAGGGGATTACTACGAGCAGTACTTC.

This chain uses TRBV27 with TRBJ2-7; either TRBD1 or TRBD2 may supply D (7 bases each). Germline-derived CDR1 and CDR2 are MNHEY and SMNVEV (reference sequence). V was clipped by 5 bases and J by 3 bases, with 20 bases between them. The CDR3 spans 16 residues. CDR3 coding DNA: TGTGCCAGCAGTCCCCAGGGGGTAGCGGGTCACTACGAGCAGTACTTC. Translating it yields CASSPQGVAGHYEQYF.

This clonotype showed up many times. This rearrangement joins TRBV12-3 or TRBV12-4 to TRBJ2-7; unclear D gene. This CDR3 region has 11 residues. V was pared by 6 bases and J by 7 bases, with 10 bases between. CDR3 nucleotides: TGTGCCAGCAGCCCTGGTGTGGAGCAGTACTTC. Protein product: CASSPGVEQYF.

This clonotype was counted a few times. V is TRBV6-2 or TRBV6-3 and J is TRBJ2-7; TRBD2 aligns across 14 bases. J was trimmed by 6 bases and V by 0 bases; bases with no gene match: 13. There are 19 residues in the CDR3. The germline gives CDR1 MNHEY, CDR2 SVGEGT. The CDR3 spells CASSYSEGGLAGVAPEQYF. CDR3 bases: TGTGCCAGCAGTTACTCGGAGGGGGGACTAGCGGGAGTCGCGCCCGAGCAGTACTTC.

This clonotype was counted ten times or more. CDR3 amino acids: CASSLSQREVETQYF. The CDR3 bases are TGTGCCAGCAGTTTATCTCAGCGGGAGGTAGAGACCCAGTACTTC. The chain has TRBV28 and TRBJ2-5; 9 bases line up with TRBD2. The CDR3 is 15 amino acids. CDR1 MDHEN and CDR2 SYDVKM come from the germline V gene. The junction had 4 bases not matched to a gene; V was cut back by 1 base and J by 4 bases.

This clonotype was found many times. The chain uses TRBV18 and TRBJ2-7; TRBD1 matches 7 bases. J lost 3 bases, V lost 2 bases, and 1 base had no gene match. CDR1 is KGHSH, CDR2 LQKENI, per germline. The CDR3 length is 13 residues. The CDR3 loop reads CASSPGDSYEQYF. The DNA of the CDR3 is TGTGCCAGCTCACCAGGGGACAGCTACGAGCAGTACTTC.

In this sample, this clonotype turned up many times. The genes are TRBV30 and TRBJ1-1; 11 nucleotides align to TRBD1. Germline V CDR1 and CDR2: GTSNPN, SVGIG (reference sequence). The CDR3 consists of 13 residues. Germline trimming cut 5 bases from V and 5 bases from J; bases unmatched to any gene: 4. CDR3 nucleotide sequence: TGTGCCTGGGGTTGGGACAGGGGGACTGAAGCTTTCTTT. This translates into CAWGWDRGTEAFF.

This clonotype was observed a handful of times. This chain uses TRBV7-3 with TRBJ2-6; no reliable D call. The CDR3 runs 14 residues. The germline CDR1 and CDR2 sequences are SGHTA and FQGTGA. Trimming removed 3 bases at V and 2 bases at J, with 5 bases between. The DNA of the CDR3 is TGTGCCAGCAGCTTCGACCCTGGGGCCAACGTCCTGACTTTC. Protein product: CASSFDPGANVLTF. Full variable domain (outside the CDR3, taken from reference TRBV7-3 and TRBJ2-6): GAGVSQTPSNKVTEKGKYVELRCDPISGHTALYWYRQSLGQGPEFLIYFQGTGAADDSGLPNDRFFAVRPEGSVSTLKIQRTERGDSAVYLCASSFDPGANVLTFGAGSRLTVL.

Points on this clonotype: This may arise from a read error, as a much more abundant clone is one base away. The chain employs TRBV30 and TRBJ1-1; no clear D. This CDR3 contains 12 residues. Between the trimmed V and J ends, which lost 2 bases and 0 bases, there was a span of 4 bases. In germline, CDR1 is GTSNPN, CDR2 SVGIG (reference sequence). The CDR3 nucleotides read TGTGCCTGGAGTTCGGTGAACACTGAAGCTTTCTTT. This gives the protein CAWSSVNTEAFF.

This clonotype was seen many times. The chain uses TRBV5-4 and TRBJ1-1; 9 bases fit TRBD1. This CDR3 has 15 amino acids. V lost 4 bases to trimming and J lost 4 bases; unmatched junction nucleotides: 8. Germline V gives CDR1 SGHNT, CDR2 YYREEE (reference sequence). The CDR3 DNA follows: TGTGCCAGCAGCACCGCCGGGACAGGGACCACTGAAGCTTTCTTT. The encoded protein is CASSTAGTGTTEAFF.

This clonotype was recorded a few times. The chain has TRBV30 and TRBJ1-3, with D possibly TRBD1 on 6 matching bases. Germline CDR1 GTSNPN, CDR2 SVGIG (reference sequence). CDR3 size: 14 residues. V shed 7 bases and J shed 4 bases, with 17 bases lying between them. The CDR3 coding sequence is TGTGCCTACCGAAGGACAGCATCGGGAAACACCATATATTTT. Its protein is CAYRRTASGNTIYF. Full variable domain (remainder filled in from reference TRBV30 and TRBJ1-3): SQTIHQWPATLVQPVGSPLSLECTVEGTSNPNLYWYRQAAGRGLQLLFYSVGIGQISSEVPQNLSASRPQDRQFILSSKKLLLSDSGFYLCAYRRTASGNTIYFGEGSWLTVV.